This record concerns one T cell receptor (beta chain) sequence. Its antigen is currently unknown. This table comes from immunoSEQ multiplex PCR, and its TCRdb copy is limited to in-frame clones, with some not included. The table includes around 250,000 clones, 90% detected once. These data originate in a study of cytomegalovirus exposure and HLA in healthy donors. Study summary: It was reported in a later analysis that the same platform had been used for the approximately 120 validation repertoires as for the 666 first-cohort repertoires.

CDR1 is MNHNS, CDR2 SASEGT, per germline. This CDR3 region has 16 residues. V lost 0 bases and J 2 bases, leaving 13 bases between the germline ends. Study-wide points: Reported results showed that the classifier diagnosed cytomegalovirus status with high specificity and sensitivity. Subsequent analysis showed first-cohort TCR clusters tending to co-occur in more than 95 validation repertoires. Researchers catalogued about 150 TCR beta chains as cytomegalovirus-associated.

This receptor was identified in a woman between 18 and 30 years old in good health and CMV-seronegative. The sequencing sample was made of PBMCs. This chain connects TRBV6-1 to TRBJ2-5; maybe TRBD1 (5 bases). DNA for the CDR3: TGTGCCAGCAGTGAAGCGCTTCAGGGCCCGCAAGAGACCCAGTACTTC. This encodes CASSEALQGPQETQYF.